This entry concerns a single T cell receptor beta chain. Its antigen remains unknown. Data came from immunoSEQ multiplex PCR; TCRdb stores just in-frame clones and leaves some out. The data show roughly 140,000 clones, less than 90% seen once. The CDR3 runs to 15 residues. Germline values: CDR1 SGHAT, CDR2 FQNNGV. With V trimmed by 6 bases and J by 5 bases, 9 bases remained unmatched. This sample was included in a study of cytomegalovirus exposure and HLA in healthy donors. Study-wide findings and caveats: The tendency of first-cohort TCR clusters to co-occur in the 120 or so validation repertoires was identified by a subsequent analysis.

The sample taken for sequencing was PBMCs. The receptor was isolated from a woman in her late teens or twenties in good health and CMV-seropositive. The chain links TRBV11-2 to TRBJ2-3; 9 nucleotides align to TRBD2. The CDR3 region is CASSPVAGVEDTQYF. Here the CDR3 DNA reads TGTGCCAGCAGTCCAGTAGCGGGAGTGGAAGATACGCAGTATTTT.